This TCR beta chain was identified in a study of blood T cell repertoires in COVID-19. Study-wide context: Sites across the United States, Italy and Spain contributed samples from acute and convalescent COVID-19. PBMCs, B-cell-depleted T cells, or T cells provided the cDNA or gDNA that made up the material.

The repertoire was sequenced with immunoSEQ multiplex PCR; TCRdb's copy has only in-frame clones and lacks some. The sample holds roughly 380,000 clones; approximately 89% are singletons and the top ten take roughly 1.5%. The CDR3 contains 14 residues. Deletions cut 0 bases from V and 8 bases from J, with 11 bases between. Per the germline V gene, CDR1 is LGHNT and CDR2 is FRNRAP. Sample: peripheral blood. V usage is TRBV12-5 and J usage is TRBJ2-1; no definite D call. This clonotype was obtained from a woman aged 40 to 49 with COVID-19, enrolled during active disease. The DNA for the CDR3 is TGTGCTAGTGGTTTGGTAGAGAGTTTTGATGAGCAGTTCTTC. Translation gives CASGLVESFDEQFF.